This TCR beta chain was captured by sequencing in a study of cytomegalovirus exposure and HLA in healthy donors. Study overall: Drawn from HLA-typed donors, about 82 million unique TCRs were held in an early data release.

General observations from the study: Most TCR sequences were uncommon, yet certain public TCRs appeared in many donors. The authors enumerated some 160 TCR beta chains as linked to cytomegalovirus.

A remark on this clone: What it binds is not known.

Primers included in the PCR were 60 Vbeta and 13 Jbeta primers. Data came from immunoSEQ multiplex PCR; TCRdb stores just in-frame clones and leaves some out. The sample lists 90,000 to 120,000 clones; approximately 80% were seen once. This clonotype was obtained from a male donor in good health and CMV-seronegative. Sequences were obtained from PBMCs.

The CDR3 nucleotides read TGCGCCAGCAGCCCCGGGGCTAGCGGTAGCACAGATACGCAGTATTTT. Encoded protein: CASSPGASGSTDTQYF. The gene calls are TRBV5-1 and TRBJ2-3; 7 bases agree with TRBD2. Germline assignment: CDR1 SGHRS and CDR2 YFSETQ. The CDR3 is made up of 16 amino acids. With V trimmed by 4 bases and J by 0 bases, 8 bases remained unmatched.